This is a list of T cell receptor beta chains from one sample in a study of blood T cell repertoires in COVID-19. The repertoire was sequenced with immunoSEQ multiplex PCR; TCRdb's copy has only in-frame clones and lacks some. The sample carries roughly 700,000 clones, 85% to 90% recorded once. Sequenced material: peripheral blood. All receptors derive from a young woman with acute or convalescent COVID-19. Both conserved end residues are part of each CDR3. A D gene is named only where the DNA matches it firmly. Where a row states a size, it is once, few, many or the class of an expanded clone; other rows omit it.

d_call	clone_size	v_call	j_call	cdr3_aa	cdr3_nt
.	.	TRBV5-1	TRBJ2-3	CASSFPWGNSDTQYF	TGCGCCAGCAGCTTTCCGTGGGGCAACTCAGATACGCAGTATTTT
.	.	TRBV9	TRBJ2-7	CASSVAGEQYF	TGTGCCAGCAGCGTAGCAGGGGAGCAGTACTTC
.	.	TRBV21-1	TRBJ1-5	CASSKGDQAGWNQPQHF	TGTGCCAGCAGCAAAGGCGACCAGGCAGGGTGGAATCAGCCCCAGCATTTT
TRBD1	few	TRBV4-1	TRBJ1-2	CASSQEGGGYGYTF	TGCGCCAGCAGCCAAGAAGGGGGCGGCTATGGCTACACCTTC
.	.	TRBV19	TRBJ2-1	CASSPRGSYNEQFF	TGTGCCAGTAGTCCGAGGGGGTCCTACAATGAGCAGTTCTTC
.	.	TRBV11-2	TRBJ1-5	CASSLGGLTDQPQHF	TGTGCCAGCAGCTTAGGCGGACTGACGGACCAGCCCCAGCATTTT
.	.	TRBV6-5	TRBJ2-7	CASSYLLDSYEQCF	TGTGCCAGCAGTTACCTGCTAGACTCCTACGAGCAGTGCTTC
.	.	TRBV30	TRBJ1-2	CAWSTGHYGYTF	TGTGCCTGGAGCACAGGGCACTATGGCTACACCTTC
TRBD1	.	TRBV4-1	TRBJ1-6	CASSHPGQLVLHF	TGCGCCAGCAGCCACCCGGGACAGCTGGTCCTCCACTTT
.	.	TRBV18	TRBJ1-6	CASSPTVTGQGLPLHF	TGTGCCAGCTCACCGACCGTAACAGGGCAGGGATTACCCCTCCACTTT
TRBD2	few	TRBV6-4	TRBJ2-2	CASSAGTSGTGELFF	TGTGCCAGCAGTGCCGGGACTAGCGGCACCGGGGAGCTGTTTTTT
TRBD1	.	TRBV30	TRBJ1-2	CAIDRDYGYTF	TGTGCCATCGACAGGGACTATGGCTACACCTTC
TRBD1	once	TRBV24-1	TRBJ1-1	CATSDPGGSAEAFF	TGTGCCACCAGTGATCCAGGGGGTTCAGCTGAAGCTTTCTTT
TRBD1	.	TRBV3-1/TRBV3-2	TRBJ1-1	CASGGQELEAFF	TGTGCCAGCGGGGGACAGGAGCTCGAAGCTTTCTTT
TRBD2	.	TRBV2	TRBJ2-3	CASSAGLDTDTQYF	TGTGCCAGCAGTGCGGGACTAGACACAGATACGCAGTATTTT
TRBD1	few	TRBV2	TRBJ2-7	CASSLTPGTGASYEQYF	TGTGCCAGCAGTCTTACCCCCGGGACAGGGGCCTCCTACGAGCAGTACTTC
.	once	TRBV5-1	TRBJ1-2	CASSLTEGYGYTF	TGCGCCAGCAGCTTGACGGAGGGCTATGGCTACACCTTC
.	.	TRBV10-2	TRBJ1-2	CASSESPESYGYTF	TGCGCCAGCAGTGAGTCCCCCGAGAGCTATGGCTACACCTTC
TRBD1	.	TRBV2	TRBJ1-6	CASGLRDRPDNSPLHF	TGTGCCAGCGGACTCCGGGACAGGCCAGATAATTCACCCCTCCACTTT
TRBD1	few	TRBV30	TRBJ1-1	CAWSGQGRNTEAFF	TGTGCCTGGAGCGGACAGGGAAGGAACACTGAAGCTTTCTTT
.	.	TRBV14	TRBJ1-2	CASSQARGYGYTF	TGTGCCAGCAGCCAAGCAAGGGGGTATGGCTACACCTTC
.	.	TRBV5-1	TRBJ1-1	CASSLAGITEAFF	TGCGCCAGCAGCTTGGCCGGGATCACTGAAGCTTTCTTT
.	.	TRBV7-9	TRBJ2-7	CASSPNQGTYEQYF	TGTGCCAGCAGCCCGAACCAGGGGACCTACGAGCAGTACTTC
.	.	TRBV5-1	TRBJ1-1	CASSLGLATEAFF	TGCGCCAGCAGCTTGGGGTTAGCCACTGAAGCTTTCTTT
.	.	TRBV18	TRBJ1-2	CASSPASAGGLVGYTF	TGTGCCAGCTCACCCGCGTCCGCCGGGGGACTGGTTGGCTACACCTTC
.	.	TRBV6-5	TRBJ1-1	CASSILEDTEAFF	TGTGCCAGCAGTATCTTGGAGGACACTGAAGCTTTCTTT
TRBD1	.	TRBV19	TRBJ2-1	CASTKDRGIYNEQFF	TGTGCCAGCACTAAGGACAGGGGGATCTACAATGAGCAGTTCTTC
TRBD1	.	TRBV24-1	TRBJ1-2	CATSDPGQGFGYTF	TGTGCCACCAGTGACCCGGGACAGGGTTTCGGCTACACCTTC
.	.	TRBV9	TRBJ2-3	CASSARRLGTDTQYF	TGTGCCAGCAGCGCTAGGCGCCTTGGGACAGATACGCAGTATTTT
TRBD1	.	TRBV19	TRBJ1-5	CASRPWDRGRGGNQPQHF	TGTGCCAGCCGACCCTGGGACAGGGGGCGCGGGGGCAATCAGCCCCAGCATTTT
.	.	TRBV2	TRBJ1-2	CASTLQGHGYTF	TGTGCCAGCACCCTACAGGGTCACGGCTACACCTTC
TRBD1	.	TRBV6-5	TRBJ1-2	CASSYLRTGGVYGYTF	TGTGCCAGCAGTTACTTACGGACAGGGGGCGTCTATGGCTACACCTTC
.	.	TRBV2	TRBJ2-7	CASSDRYEQYF	TGTGCCAGCAGTGACAGATACGAGCAGTACTTC
TRBD1	once	TRBV19	TRBJ1-1	CASSTRTGVDTEAFF	TGTGCCAGTAGTACTCGGACAGGGGTAGACACTGAAGCTTTCTTT
.	.	TRBV19	TRBJ2-7	CASSIDLDRTYYEQYF	TGTGCCAGTAGTATAGACCTCGACAGGACCTACTACGAGCAGTACTTC
TRBD1	once	TRBV9	TRBJ1-6	CASSILGQGPPLHF	TGTGCCAGCAGCATCCTTGGACAGGGACCACCCCTCCACTTT
TRBD1	once	TRBV24-1	TRBJ1-5	CATSDSPDRHGGNQPQHF	TGTGCCACCAGTGATTCCCCGGACAGGCACGGCGGCAATCAGCCCCAGCATTTT
.	.	TRBV6-2/TRBV6-3	TRBJ2-2	CASSIGGPQTGELFF	TGTGCCAGCAGTATCGGGGGGCCGCAAACCGGGGAGCTGTTTTTT
.	.	TRBV28	TRBJ1-2	CASSFSNYGYTF	TGTGCCAGCAGTTTCTCGAACTATGGCTACACCTTC
.	.	TRBV9	TRBJ1-1	CASAGSMNTEAFF	TGTGCCAGCGCAGGGTCAATGAACACTGAAGCTTTCTTT
.	.	TRBV25-1	TRBJ1-1	CASSEYWGVGQGHEAFF	TGTGCCAGCAGTGAATACTGGGGGGTGGGGCAGGGTCATGAAGCTTTCTTT
TRBD1	.	TRBV19	TRBJ2-1	CASSDWDRGLNEQFF	TGTGCCAGTAGTGACTGGGACAGGGGATTGAATGAGCAGTTCTTC
.	.	TRBV20-1	TRBJ1-2	CSARVRRGYTF	TGCAGTGCTAGAGTAAGGAGGGGCTACACCTTC
.	.	TRBV19	TRBJ1-1	CASSIGGLGTSEAFF	TGTGCCAGTAGTATAGGCGGACTAGGAACATCTGAAGCTTTCTTT
.	.	TRBV7-9	TRBJ1-5	CASSFVAGEQPQHF	TGTGCCAGCAGCTTTGTGGCAGGGGAACAGCCCCAGCATTTT
.	.	TRBV5-1	TRBJ1-2	CASSLHSSLYGYTF	TGCGCCAGCAGCTTGCACTCCTCCCTCTATGGCTACACCTTC
TRBD1	.	TRBV5-5	TRBJ1-2	CASQGAPSYGYTF	TGTGCCAGCCAGGGGGCCCCGAGTTATGGCTACACCTTC
.	.	TRBV14	TRBJ2-3	CASSWPGSVSTDTQYF	TGTGCCAGCAGCTGGCCAGGGTCTGTTTCTACAGATACGCAGTATTTT
.	.	TRBV29-1	TRBJ1-2	CSVEINYGYTF	TGCAGCGTTGAAATAAACTATGGCTACACCTTC
TRBD1	.	TRBV19	TRBJ1-1	CATGRQGALTEAFF	TGTGCCACGGGACGCCAGGGGGCTCTCACTGAAGCTTTCTTT
TRBD2	.	TRBV2	TRBJ2-3	CASSGPAGGLGDTQYF	TGTGCCAGCAGTGGGCCAGCGGGGGGGCTGGGGGACACGCAGTATTTT
.	.	TRBV25-1	TRBJ1-4	CASSEGDTRRLFF	TGTGCCAGCAGTGAGGGGGACACCCGGAGACTGTTTTTT
TRBD1	.	TRBV29-1	TRBJ2-7	CSVVKDRDSYEQYF	TGCAGCGTTGTAAAGGACAGGGACTCCTACGAGCAGTACTTC
.	.	TRBV5-1	TRBJ1-1	CASSLLGHMNTEAFF	TGCGCCAGCAGCTTATTGGGACATATGAACACTGAAGCTTTCTTT
.	.	TRBV9	TRBJ2-6	CASSFWPPGSFSGANVLTF	TGTGCCAGCAGCTTCTGGCCCCCCGGGTCCTTCTCTGGGGCCAACGTCCTGACTTTC
.	.	TRBV12-2	TRBJ2-7	CASRFPTGAYEQYF	TGTGCAAGTCGCTTTCCGACCGGGGCCTACGAGCAGTACTTC
.	once	TRBV7-2	TRBJ2-2	CASSPSVVKELFF	TGTGCCAGCAGCCCTAGCGTGGTGAAGGAGCTGTTTTTT